The clone carrying this T cell receptor beta chain was seen ten or more times. Antigen: not known. cDNA libraries of TCR beta carried unique molecular identifiers. TCRdb re-called the PCR reads with MiXCR, one entry per CDR3 protein. This table holds more than 450,000 distinct CDR3 sequences, about 40% found once. The record originates from a study of post-analysis software for immune sequencing data. The study's findings and limits: Five TRBV segments occurring more often in patients than controls included TRBV5-6, TRBV5-1 and TRBV20-1. Same-batch preparations were strongly co-clustered by F measure.

There are 11 residues in the CDR3. The V and J ends lost 3 bases and 7 bases respectively, with 7 bases between them. The chain carries TRBV12-3 or TRBV12-4 and TRBJ2-7; no clear D gene. This TCR derives from a girl under 18 with multiple sclerosis. Material: blood. The CDR3 is CASSLGREQYF. The CDR3 DNA is TGTGCCAGCAGTTTGGGAAGGGAGCAGTACTTC.